Below are 21 T cell receptor beta chains sequenced from a single sample in a study of Ad26.COV2.S vaccination and SARS-CoV-2 variants. Treatment indicated: about 20 received Ad26.COV2.S at low or high dose, single or two shots; several received placebo; per-sample allocation not given. Samples came from day 63 after the first vaccine or placebo injection. Generated by immunoSEQ multiplex PCR, the TCRdb table keeps only in-frame clones and is missing some. The sample holds approximately 300,000 clones, about 86% seen once. The sample was peripheral blood, taken in a trial of Ad26.COV2.S vaccine versus placebo. The source is a person aged 18-60 years who received the Ad26.COV2.S COVID-19 vaccine or a placebo.

The chain is built from TRBV5-8 and TRBJ2-3, with D maybe TRBD1 (8 bases). The CDR3 length is 16 residues. In germline, CDR1 is SGHTS, CDR2 YDEGEE. The V and J ends lost 1 base and 2 bases respectively, with 14 bases between them. The CDR3 is CASSLNRGGDTDTQYF. DNA of the CDR3: TGTGCCAGCAGCTTGAACAGGGGGGGGGACACAGATACGCAGTATTTT.

This chain uses TRBV10-3 with TRBJ2-5; 8 bases line up with TRBD1. This CDR3 comprises 18 residues. V shed 3 bases and J 4 bases; nucleotides not matched to a gene: 16. Germline V gives CDR1 ENHRY, CDR2 SYGVKD. The CDR3 nucleotides read TGTGCCATCAGTGAATGGACGCCAGGGGGCACATTAGGAGAGACCCAGTACTTC. It translates to CAISEWTPGGTLGETQYF.

The chain couples TRBV6-5 to TRBJ2-3; D possibly corresponds to TRBD1 (5 bases). This CDR3 is built from 13 residues. The V end lost 6 bases, the J end lost 0 bases, and 7 bases lay between the germline ends. Germline V lookup: CDR1 MNHEY, CDR2 SVGAGI. The CDR3 loop is CASRGVSTDTQYF. CDR3 DNA sequence: TGTGCCAGCAGAGGGGTTAGCACAGATACGCAGTATTTT.

This clone occurred a few times. This chain's CDR3 is CASSLAADNSPLHF. The CDR3, as DNA: TGTGCCAGCAGCTTAGCCGCGGATAATTCACCCCTCCACTTT. V and J are TRBV11-2 and TRBJ1-6; D remains ambiguous. V was trimmed by 1 base and J by 5 bases, leaving 6 bases between them. Germline CDR1 reads SGHAT; CDR2 reads FQNNGV. The CDR3 has 14 amino acids.

This chain connects TRBV6-5 to TRBJ1-5; D is perhaps TRBD1 (6 bases). V was pared by 5 bases and J by 2 bases, with 13 bases between. The CDR3 has 15 amino acids. Looked up from germline, CDR1 is MNHEY and CDR2 is SVGAGI. The CDR3 DNA sequence: TGTGCCAGCAGTCCACAGGGTTACGGCAATCAGCCCCAGCATTTT. Translation: CASSPQGYGNQPQHF.

J is TRBJ1-5 and V is TRBV7-9; 8 positions agree with TRBD1. V gave up 5 bases and J gave up 7 bases; unmatched junction bases: 7. This CDR3 region has 14 residues. The germline gives CDR1 SEHNR, CDR2 FQNEAQ (reference sequence). In DNA, the CDR3 is TGTGCCAGCAGCCCCGGGACAGGCGGGCAGCCCCAGCATTTT. Translating it yields CASSPGTGGQPQHF.

This chain connects TRBV5-6 to TRBJ2-3; D not resolved. Germline V CDR1 and CDR2: SGHDT, YYEEEE. Trimming removed 1 base at V and 2 bases at J, with 11 bases between. This CDR3 is built from 15 residues. As DNA, the CDR3 is TGTGCCAGCAGCTTGTCCTTAGACACCACAGATACGCAGTATTTT. Translation: CASSLSLDTTDTQYF.

As regards this clone: A read error is possible here, since a much larger clone lies one base away. This chain links TRBV4-1 with TRBJ1-5; TRBD1 might be the D (5 bases). The CDR3 spans 14 residues. The germline V and J ends were trimmed by 0 bases and 4 bases, with 7 bases remaining between them. The germline gives CDR1 MGHRA, CDR2 YSYEKL. The chain's CDR3 is CASSQDGGNQPQHF. For the CDR3, the DNA is TGCGCCAGCAGCCAAGATGGGGGGAATCAGCCCCAGCATTTT.

The V gene is TRBV6-2 or TRBV6-3, the J gene TRBJ2-7; D perhaps matches TRBD1 (5 bases). Trimming pared 2 bases from V and 6 bases from J, leaving 11 bases between. Germline V gene lookup returns CDR1 MNHEY and CDR2 SVGEGT. This CDR3 comprises 13 residues. The DNA for the CDR3 is TGTGCCAGCAGTTACCAGGGAATCAGCGAGCAGTACTTC. It yields the protein CASSYQGISEQYF.

The chain links TRBV25-1 to TRBJ2-1; D unclear. The CDR3 is 13 amino acids. The germline V gene has CDR1 MGHDK and CDR2 SYGVNS. Trimming took 2 bases from V and 6 from J, leaving 8 bases between them. The CDR3 DNA is TGTGCCAGCAGTGAACCCTCAAGCAATGAGCAGTTCTTC. It specifies CASSEPSSNEQFF.

In regard to this clone: The sample contains more than one DNA sequence encoding this CDR3. This chain links TRBV6-5 with TRBJ2-7; no definite D call. This CDR3 comprises 15 residues. V lost 0 bases to trimming and J lost 0 bases, with 9 bases between them. The V gene's germline CDR1 is MNHEY and CDR2 SVGAGI. This CDR3 reads CASSYSRTSSYEQYF. In DNA form, the CDR3 reads TGTGCCAGCAGTTACTCAAGAACATCCTCCTACGAGCAGTACTTC.

The CDR3 bases are TGTGCCAGCAGCTCGGGACAGGGAATTGAAGCTTTCTTT. It is translated as CASSSGQGIEAFF. The gene calls are TRBV11-2 and TRBJ1-1; 9 nucleotides line up with TRBD1. Losses at the gene ends were 4 bases for V and 7 bases for J; bases not matched to a gene: 4. Germline V lookup: CDR1 SGHAT, CDR2 FQNNGV. There are 13 residues in the CDR3.

This clone has just a few counts. The J gene is TRBJ2-2, the V gene TRBV7-3, with D unresolved. The germline V gene has CDR1 SGHTA and CDR2 FQGTGA. The germline V and J ends were trimmed by 5 bases and 5 bases, with 9 bases remaining between them. The CDR3 contains 13 residues. CDR3 in amino acids: CASSPQLTGELFF. The CDR3 region has the DNA TGTGCCAGCAGCCCACAACTGACCGGGGAGCTGTTTTTT.

The gene calls are TRBV7-9 and TRBJ2-5; 7 bases match TRBD1. V lost 5 bases to trimming and J lost 5 bases; unmatched junction nucleotides: 11. The CDR3 totals 15 residues. Per germline, CDR1 SEHNR and CDR2 FQNEAQ (reference sequence). As DNA, the CDR3 is TGTGCCAGCAGCCCCGAGGGGGCCGCATGGGAGACCCAGTACTTC. Protein sequence: CASSPEGAAWETQYF.

The chain carries TRBV20-1 and TRBJ1-4, with D possibly being TRBD1 (6 bases). The V gene's germline CDR1 is DFQATT and CDR2 SNEGSKA (reference sequence). CDR3 length: 11 residues. Trimming removed 5 bases at V and 11 bases at J, with 12 bases between. In nucleotides, the CDR3 is TGCAGTGCTGACAGGACCCAGAAACTGTTTTTT. It specifies CSADRTQKLFF.

The V gene is TRBV15, the J gene TRBJ1-1; D is undetermined. The CDR3 is made up of 13 amino acids. V was shortened by 0 bases and J by 8 bases, with 10 bases between the two germline ends. Germline values: CDR1 LNHNV, CDR2 YYDKDF (reference sequence). Here the CDR3 reads CATSRDKYREAFF. The CDR3 nucleotides are TGTGCCACCAGCAGAGATAAGTACAGAGAAGCTTTCTTT.

This chain uses TRBV30 with TRBJ1-5; TRBD1 aligns across 7 bases. The CDR3 extends over 15 amino acids. V trimming: 1 base; J trimming: 2 bases; junction bases outside the gene matches: 5. Germline V gives CDR1 GTSNPN, CDR2 SVGIG (reference sequence). CDR3: CAWSEGQRGNQPQHF. DNA for the CDR3: TGTGCCTGGAGTGAGGGACAGCGGGGCAATCAGCCCCAGCATTTT.

The rearrangement links TRBV7-9 to TRBJ1-2; TRBD1 is a possible D gene (6 bases). In germline, CDR1 is SEHNR, CDR2 FQNEAQ (reference sequence). V lost 0 bases, J lost 4 bases, and 12 bases lay in between. This CDR3 spans 15 amino acids. The CDR3 region is CASSLALGAVYGYTF. For the CDR3, the DNA is TGTGCCAGCAGCTTAGCGCTGGGGGCCGTCTATGGCTACACCTTC.

The chain joins TRBV18 to TRBJ2-3, with no clear D. This CDR3 has 16 residues. The germline CDR1 and CDR2 sequences are KGHSH and LQKENI. Trimming removed 2 bases from V and 2 bases from J, with 14 bases in between. CDR3 in amino acids: CASSPMGLPITDTQYF. The CDR3, as DNA: TGTGCCAGCTCACCAATGGGTCTGCCAATCACAGATACGCAGTATTTT.

CDR3 coding DNA: TGTGCCAGCAGCTCCGGGGACTCGAAAAGTGAGAGAGGGACCCAGTACTTC. Residues: CASSSGDSKSERGTQYF. The rearrangement uses TRBV7-2 and TRBJ2-5, with D maybe TRBD2 (6 bases). The germline CDR1 and CDR2 sequences are SGHTA and FQGNSA. The V and J ends lost 4 bases and 7 bases respectively, with 25 bases between them. The length of the CDR3 is 17 residues.

The chain employs TRBV7-2 and TRBJ1-2; 9 nucleotides align to TRBD1. The CDR3 totals 16 residues. CDR1 SGHTA and CDR2 FQGNSA come from the germline V gene. J gave up 4 bases and V 5 bases, and 11 bases lay outside the gene matches. The CDR3 here is CASSVPQGAPSYGYTF. CDR3 in DNA: TGTGCCAGCAGCGTACCACAGGGGGCACCTTCCTATGGCTACACCTTC.